The rows below give T cell receptor beta chains drawn from one sample of a study of early stage breast cancer tumors. The repertoire was sequenced with immunoSEQ multiplex PCR; TCRdb's copy has only in-frame clones and lacks some. The sample includes roughly 57,000 clones, about 89% of them seen just once. Input material: blood. The receptors here all came from a person aged 65 to 85 with breast cancer. CDR3s include the opening cysteine and the closing phenylalanine or tryptophan.

J gene: TRBJ1-4; V gene: TRBV6-5; CDR3 protein: CASSPTNEKLFF
J gene: TRBJ2-1; V gene: TRBV7-3; CDR3 protein: CASSKGGGYNEQFF
J gene: TRBJ1-1; V gene: TRBV7-8; CDR3 protein: CASSQNTVTEAFF
J gene: TRBJ1-1; V gene: TRBV6-4; CDR3 protein: CASSDWRGTEAFF
J gene: TRBJ2-5; V gene: TRBV10-3; CDR3 protein: CASTGQKGETQYF
J gene: TRBJ2-7; V gene: TRBV28; CDR3 protein: CASSPGKVSSYEQYF
J gene: TRBJ2-1; V gene: TRBV5-6; CDR3 protein: CASSPSTSGSYNEQFF
J gene: TRBJ1-3; V gene: TRBV5-1; CDR3 protein: CASSLAGGAYGNTIYF
J gene: TRBJ2-2; V gene: TRBV19; CDR3 protein: CASSRLAGGNTGELFF
J gene: TRBJ2-7; V gene: TRBV7-2; CDR3 protein: CASRPSSGREDEQYF
J gene: TRBJ2-1; V gene: TRBV7-2; CDR3 protein: CASSLTSVSQGEQFF
J gene: TRBJ2-4; V gene: TRBV7-2; CDR3 protein: CASSLVSGGENIQYF
J gene: TRBJ2-1; V gene: TRBV19; CDR3 protein: CASSIVGRSSYNEQFF
J gene: TRBJ1-1; V gene: TRBV5-1; CDR3 protein: CASSPGQERGEAFF